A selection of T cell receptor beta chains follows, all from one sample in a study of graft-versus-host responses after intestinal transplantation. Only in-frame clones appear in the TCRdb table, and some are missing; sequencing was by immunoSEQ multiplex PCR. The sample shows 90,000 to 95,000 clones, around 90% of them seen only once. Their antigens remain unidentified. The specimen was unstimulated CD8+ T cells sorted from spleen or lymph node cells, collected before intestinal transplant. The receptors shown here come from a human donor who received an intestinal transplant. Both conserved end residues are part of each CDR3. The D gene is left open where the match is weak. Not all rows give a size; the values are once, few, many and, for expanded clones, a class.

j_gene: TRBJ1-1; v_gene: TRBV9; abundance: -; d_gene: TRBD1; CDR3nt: TGTGCCAGCAGCGTAGAGGGGGCAGACACTGAAGCTTTCTTT; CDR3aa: CASSVEGADTEAFF
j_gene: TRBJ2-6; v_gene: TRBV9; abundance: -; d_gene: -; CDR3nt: TGTGCCAGCAGCGTAGAAGCTTCCCCGGCCAACGTCCTGACTTTC; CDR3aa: CASSVEASPANVLTF
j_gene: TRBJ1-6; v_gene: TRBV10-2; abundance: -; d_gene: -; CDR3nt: TGCGCCAGCAGTGAGTCTGGCGAGGGGTTAGGATCACCCCTCCACTTT; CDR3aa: CASSESGEGLGSPLHF
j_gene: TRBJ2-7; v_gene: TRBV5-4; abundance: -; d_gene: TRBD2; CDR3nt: TGTGCCAGCAGCTTGCCGACTAGCGGGTCAAACGAGCAGTACTTC; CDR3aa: CASSLPTSGSNEQYF
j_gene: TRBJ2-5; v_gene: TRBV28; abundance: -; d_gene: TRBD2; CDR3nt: TGTGCCAGCAGTTTACTAGGACTAGCGGGAGACCAAGAGACCCAGTACTTC; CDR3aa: CASSLLGLAGDQETQYF
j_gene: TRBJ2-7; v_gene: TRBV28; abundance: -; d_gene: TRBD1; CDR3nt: TGTGCCAGCAGTTTATTGCTCGCCTCGACAGGGTATACGTACGAGCAGTACTTC; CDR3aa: CASSLLLASTGYTYEQYF
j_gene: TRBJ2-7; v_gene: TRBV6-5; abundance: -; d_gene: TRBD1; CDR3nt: TGTGCCAGCAGTTCTACCCGACAGGGGGCTTTAAGCGAGCAGTACTTC; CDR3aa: CASSSTRQGALSEQYF
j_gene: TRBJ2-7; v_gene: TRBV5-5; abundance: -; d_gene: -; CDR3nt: TGTGCCAGCGGCCTCCGCGAAGGGGTCCCCTACGAGCAGTACTTC; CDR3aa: CASGLREGVPYEQYF
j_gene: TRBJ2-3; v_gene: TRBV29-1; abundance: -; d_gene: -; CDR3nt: TGCAGCGCGTTTGGGGGAGAGCACACAGATACGCAGTATTTT; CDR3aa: CSAFGGEHTDTQYF
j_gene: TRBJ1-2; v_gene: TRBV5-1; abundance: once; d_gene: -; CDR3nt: TGCGCCAGCAGCCCTAGGACAAGTGGTGGCTATGGCTACACCTTC; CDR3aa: CASSPRTSGGYGYTF
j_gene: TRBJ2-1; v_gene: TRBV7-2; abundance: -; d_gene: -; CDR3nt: TGTGCCAGCAGCCACGACCCGGACAATGAGCAGTTCTTC; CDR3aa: CASSHDPDNEQFF
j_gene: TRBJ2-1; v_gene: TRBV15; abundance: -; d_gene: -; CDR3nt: TGTGCCACCAGCAGAGCGGTCAATGAGCAGTTCTTC; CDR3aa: CATSRAVNEQFF
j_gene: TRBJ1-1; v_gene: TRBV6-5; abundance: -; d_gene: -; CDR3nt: TGTGCCAGCAGTTACTCAGGCGAGGGATCGAACACTGAAGCTTTCTTT; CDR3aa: CASSYSGEGSNTEAFF
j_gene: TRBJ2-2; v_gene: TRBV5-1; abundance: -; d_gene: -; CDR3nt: TGCGCCAGCAGCGATCCCATTTTTCTCTTCGGGGAGCTGTTTTTT; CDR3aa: CASSDPIFLFGELFF
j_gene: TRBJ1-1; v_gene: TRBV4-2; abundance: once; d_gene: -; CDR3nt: TGTGCCAGCAGCCAAGATCCGGACCCACTCTTGATCACTGAAGCTTTCTTT; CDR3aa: CASSQDPDPLLITEAFF
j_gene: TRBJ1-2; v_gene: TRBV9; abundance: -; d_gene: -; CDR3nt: TGTGCCAGCAGCCCACTATATACGAGGCTCAGGGATGGCTACACCTTC; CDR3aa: CASSPLYTRLRDGYTF
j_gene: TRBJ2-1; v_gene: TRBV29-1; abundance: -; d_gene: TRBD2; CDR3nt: TGCAGCGTTGAAGATTTAGCGGGAGTGGGGCCCAATGAGCAGTTCTTC; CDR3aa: CSVEDLAGVGPNEQFF
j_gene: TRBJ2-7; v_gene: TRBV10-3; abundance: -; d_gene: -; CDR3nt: TGTGCCATCAGGGACCGGACCTACGAGCAGTACTTC; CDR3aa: CAIRDRTYEQYF
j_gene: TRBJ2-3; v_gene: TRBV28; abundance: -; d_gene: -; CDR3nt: TGTGCCAGCAGCCACAGGGTAGATACGCAGTATTTT; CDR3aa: CASSHRVDTQYF
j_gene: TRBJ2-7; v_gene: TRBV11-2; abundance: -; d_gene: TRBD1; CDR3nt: TGTGCCAGCAGCACAGGGGTGCACGAGCAGTACTTC; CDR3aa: CASSTGVHEQYF
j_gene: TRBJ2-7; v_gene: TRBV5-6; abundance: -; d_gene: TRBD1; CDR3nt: TGTGCCAGCAGCTTGGGGGACAGGGGATACTACGAGCAGTACTTC; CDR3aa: CASSLGDRGYYEQYF
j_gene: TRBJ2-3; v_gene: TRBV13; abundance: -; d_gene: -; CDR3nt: TGTGCCAGCAGCCGAGGGGGAGGCGGGACATACACAGATACGCAGTATTTT; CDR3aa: CASSRGGGGTYTDTQYF
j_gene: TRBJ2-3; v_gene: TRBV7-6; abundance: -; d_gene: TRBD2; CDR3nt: TGTGCCAGCAGCTTTAACGCGGGAGCGTCGACAGATACGCAGTATTTT; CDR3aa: CASSFNAGASTDTQYF
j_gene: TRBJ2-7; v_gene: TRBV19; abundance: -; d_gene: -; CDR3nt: TGTGCCAGTAGCCTCGCTAGCTCCTCCTACGAGCAGTACTTC; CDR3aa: CASSLASSSYEQYF
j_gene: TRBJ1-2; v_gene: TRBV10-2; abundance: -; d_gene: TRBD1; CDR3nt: TGCGCCAGCAGTGAGTCATGGCCGGGACAGGGGGCCTATGGCTACACCTTC; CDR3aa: CASSESWPGQGAYGYTF
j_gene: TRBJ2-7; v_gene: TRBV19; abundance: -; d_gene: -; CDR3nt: TGTGCCACCCGCCGGGAAGCGCTTGATTCCTACGAGCAGTACTTC; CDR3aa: CATRREALDSYEQYF
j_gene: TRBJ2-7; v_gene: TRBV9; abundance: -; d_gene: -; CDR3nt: TGTGCCAGCAGCACAGGGAAGGCCTACGAGCAGTACTTC; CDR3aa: CASSTGKAYEQYF
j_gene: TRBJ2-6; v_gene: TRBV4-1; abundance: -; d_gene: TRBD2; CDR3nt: TGCGCCAGCAGCCCTACCCATAGCGGGAGGAGGGGGGCCAACGTCCTGACTTTC; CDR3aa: CASSPTHSGRRGANVLTF
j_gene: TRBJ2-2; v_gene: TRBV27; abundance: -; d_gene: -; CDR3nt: TGTGCCAGCAGTTTAGTGGGGGTCGTCGGGGAGCTGTTTTTT; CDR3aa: CASSLVGVVGELFF
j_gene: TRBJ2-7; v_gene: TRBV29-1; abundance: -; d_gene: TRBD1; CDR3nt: TGCAGCGTTGAAGTGGGGGACAGCCAGGGGTACGAGCAGTACTTC; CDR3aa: CSVEVGDSQGYEQYF
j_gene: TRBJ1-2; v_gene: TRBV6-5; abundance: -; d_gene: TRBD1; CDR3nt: TGTGCCAGCAGTCACGACAGGGTCTACTATGGCTACACCTTC; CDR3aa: CASSHDRVYYGYTF
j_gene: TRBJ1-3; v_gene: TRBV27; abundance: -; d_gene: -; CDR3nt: TGTGCCAGCAGTCCCCGCCTGGCAGGGACAGGAAACACCATATATTTT; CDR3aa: CASSPRLAGTGNTIYF
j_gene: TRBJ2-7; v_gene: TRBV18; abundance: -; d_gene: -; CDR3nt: TGTGCCAGCGCCGTTGGGGGTAGCGAGCAGTACTTC; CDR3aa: CASAVGGSEQYF
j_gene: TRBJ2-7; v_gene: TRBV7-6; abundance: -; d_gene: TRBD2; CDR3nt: TGTGCCAGCAGCGGGGGGGGAGGGTTCTACGAGCAGTACTTC; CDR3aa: CASSGGGGFYEQYF
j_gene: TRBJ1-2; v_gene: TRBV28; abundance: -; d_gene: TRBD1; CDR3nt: TGTGCCAGCAGCACGGGACAGGGTTATTCTGGCTACACCTTC; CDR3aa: CASSTGQGYSGYTF
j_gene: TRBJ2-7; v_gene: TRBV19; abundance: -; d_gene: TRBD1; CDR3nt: TGTGCCAGTAGTATACCAGGGGGCGACGAGCAGTACTTC; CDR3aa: CASSIPGGDEQYF
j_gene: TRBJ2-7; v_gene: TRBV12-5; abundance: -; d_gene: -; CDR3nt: TGTGCCAGTGGGCTGGGCTGGGACCCTCCGTGGGAGCAGTACTTC; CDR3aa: CASGLGWDPPWEQYF
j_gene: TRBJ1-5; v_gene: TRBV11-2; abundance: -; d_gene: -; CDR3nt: TGTGCCAGCAGCTTAGGGGCGGGGTACCAGCCCCAGCATTTT; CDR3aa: CASSLGAGYQPQHF
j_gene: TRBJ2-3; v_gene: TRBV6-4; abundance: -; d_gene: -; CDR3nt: TGTGCCAGCAGTTTCCCTCCTAGTTTAGCCCTCTATACGCAGTATTTT; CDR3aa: CASSFPPSLALYTQYF
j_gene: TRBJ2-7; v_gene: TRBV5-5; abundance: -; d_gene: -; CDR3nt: TGTGCCAGCAGCCCCACCGGGGACGAGCAGTACTTC; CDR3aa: CASSPTGDEQYF
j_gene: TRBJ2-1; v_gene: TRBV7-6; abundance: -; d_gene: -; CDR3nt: TGTGCCAGCACGGCTAGTCTCTACAATGAGCAGTTCTTC; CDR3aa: CASTASLYNEQFF
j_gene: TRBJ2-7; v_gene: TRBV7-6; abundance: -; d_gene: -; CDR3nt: TGTGCCAGCAGCTTTTATTCCGGGTTCTCCTACGAGCAGTACTTC; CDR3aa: CASSFYSGFSYEQYF
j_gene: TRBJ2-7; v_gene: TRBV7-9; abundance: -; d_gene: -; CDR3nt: TGTGCCAGCAGCGGGGGGACGACCTACGAGCAGTACTTC; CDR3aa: CASSGGTTYEQYF
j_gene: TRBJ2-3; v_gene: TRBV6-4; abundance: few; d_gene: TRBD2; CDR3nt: TGTGCCAGCAGTGAAGGGACTAGCGCCACAGATACGCAGTATTTT; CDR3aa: CASSEGTSATDTQYF
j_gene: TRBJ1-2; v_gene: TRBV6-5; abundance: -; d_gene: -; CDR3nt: TGTGCCAGCAGCCTACAGTCAGGGCACTATGGCTACACCTTC; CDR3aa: CASSLQSGHYGYTF
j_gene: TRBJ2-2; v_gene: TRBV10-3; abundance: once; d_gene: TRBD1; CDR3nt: TGTGCCATCAGGGGACAGGGTATGAACACCGGGGAGCTGTTTTTT; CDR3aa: CAIRGQGMNTGELFF
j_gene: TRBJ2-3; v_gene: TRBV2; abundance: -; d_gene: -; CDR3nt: TGTGCCAGCAGTGACGGGGTAGCGGAAGATACGCAGTATTTT; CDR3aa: CASSDGVAEDTQYF
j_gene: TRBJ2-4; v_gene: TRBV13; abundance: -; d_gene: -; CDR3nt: TGTGCCAGCAGCTCCGGTTTCTCGGGCCCTATAAACATTCAGTACTTC; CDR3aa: CASSSGFSGPINIQYF
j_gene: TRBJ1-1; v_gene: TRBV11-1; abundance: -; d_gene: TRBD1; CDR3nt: TGTGCCAGCAACGATGGGGACAGGCGGTCTGAAGCTTTCTTT; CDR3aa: CASNDGDRRSEAFF
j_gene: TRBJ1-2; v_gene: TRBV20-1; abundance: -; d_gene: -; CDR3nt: TGCAGTGCTGGACAATATGGCTACACCTTC; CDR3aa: CSAGQYGYTF
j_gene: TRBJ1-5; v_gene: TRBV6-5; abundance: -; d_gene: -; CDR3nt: TGTGCCAGCAGTTACTCGAGCCCAGGGTCGGATCAGCCCCAGCATTTT; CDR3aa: CASSYSSPGSDQPQHF
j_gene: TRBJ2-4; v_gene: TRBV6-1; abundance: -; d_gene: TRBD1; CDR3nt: TGTGCCAGCAGTGGCTACAGGGGAAACATTCAGTACTTC; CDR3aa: CASSGYRGNIQYF
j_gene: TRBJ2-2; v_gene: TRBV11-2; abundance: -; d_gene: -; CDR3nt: TGTGCCAGCAGCTTAGAACCGGGACTTCCCGCCGGGGAGCTGTTTTTT; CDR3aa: CASSLEPGLPAGELFF
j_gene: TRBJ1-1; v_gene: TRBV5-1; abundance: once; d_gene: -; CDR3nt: TGCGCCAGCAGCCCGCCCGGACCACCGGGTCCAAAAACTAACACTGAAGCTTTCTTT; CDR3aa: CASSPPGPPGPKTNTEAFF